One sample yielded the 21 T cell receptor beta chains listed below, sequenced in a study of identical twins. TCRdb redid the calling of the 5' RACE reads with MiXCR, one entry per CDR3 protein. The sample has about 550,000 distinct CDR3 sequences; around 24% are singletons. These data also featured in a second study, about yellow fever vaccine responses in identical twins.

The sequenced material came from CD4+ T cells sorted from blood. Every receptor here comes from a woman aged 18-35 years in good health.

There are many counts of this clonotype. Compared with germline, one end of the junction differs, possibly owing to a read error. The chain recombines TRBV3-1 with TRBJ2-1, with D possibly TRBD2 on 6 matching bases. The CDR3 covers 13 residues. Looked up from germline, CDR1 is LGHDT and CDR2 is YNNKEL (reference sequence). The CDR3 sequence is CASSQGLYNEQFF. The CDR3 DNA reads TGCGCCAGCAGCCAGGGACTCTACAATGAGCAGTTCTTC.

This clonotype occurred many times. A much bigger clone sits one base away, suggesting this may be a read error. V usage is TRBV2 and J usage is TRBJ2-5; no clear D. V lost 4 bases, J lost 5 bases, and 5 bases lay in between. There are 11 residues in the CDR3. The germline gives CDR1 SNHLY, CDR2 FYNNEI. The CDR3 nucleotides are TGTGCCAGCAGTGTACGGGAGACCCAGTACTTC. Translating gives CASSVRETQYF.

This clonotype was counted only a few times. This chain links TRBV28 with TRBJ2-2, with TRBD2 matching over 9 bases. This CDR3 is built from 16 residues. CDR1 is MDHEN and CDR2 is SYDVKM in the germline V gene. V shed 5 bases and J 3 bases; nucleotides not matched to a gene: 7. Here the CDR3 DNA reads TGTGCCAGCAGTCCGGCGGGGGGGGGAGACACCGGGGAGCTGTTTTTT. Translating it yields CASSPAGGGDTGELFF.

This clonotype showed up just a few times. The V and J genes are TRBV3-1 and TRBJ2-1; 10 positions match TRBD2. The length of the CDR3 is 16 residues. The V and J ends lost 4 bases and 7 bases, in that order; junction bases with no gene match: 10. Germline CDR1 reads LGHDT; CDR2 reads YNNKEL (reference sequence). The CDR3 bases are TGTGCCAGCAGCCGCGGGACTAGCGCAGGATGGAATGAGCAGTTCTTC. This sequence encodes CASSRGTSAGWNEQFF.

The chain employs TRBV20-1 and TRBJ2-5, with a tentative D call TRBD1 (5 bases). Trimming took 6 bases from V and 5 from J, leaving 13 bases between them. The germline CDR1 and CDR2 sequences are DFQATT and SNEGSKA (reference sequence). The CDR3 is 12 residues long. DNA for the CDR3: TGCAGTGCGGACCAGGGTCGGGAGACCCAGTACTTC. Protein sequence: CSADQGRETQYF.

This clonotype was recorded once. The rearrangement links TRBV2 to TRBJ2-1; no clear D gene. Trimming pared 8 bases from V and 6 bases from J, leaving 11 bases between. The CDR3 is 12 amino acids. Germline V gene lookup returns CDR1 SNHLY and CDR2 FYNNEI. In nucleotides, the CDR3 is TGTGCCAGCCGCCCAATAGGCAATGAGCAGTTCTTC. It translates to CASRPIGNEQFF.

This clonotype was observed a few times. CDR3 protein: CASSTRESNQPQHF. The CDR3 nucleotides are TGTGCCAGCAGTACTAGGGAGAGCAATCAGCCCCAGCATTTT. This chain joins TRBV6-5 and TRBJ1-5; D remains ambiguous. Germline V gene sequence: CDR1 MNHEY, CDR2 SVGAGI. Between the trimmed V and J ends, which lost 5 bases and 1 base, there was a span of 9 bases. CDR3 size: 14 residues.

The chain carries TRBV9 and TRBJ2-3; D remains ambiguous. The ends were cut back, 5 bases at V and 0 bases at J, with 16 bases in the middle. CDR3 size: 16 residues. Germline loops: CDR1 SGDLS, CDR2 YYNGEE. CDR3 in amino acids: CASSSPLYGSTDTQYF. DNA for the CDR3: TGTGCCAGCAGTAGCCCTCTGTACGGGAGCACAGATACGCAGTATTTT.

This clonotype was seen repeatedly, ten times or more. V is TRBV6-5 and J is TRBJ1-2; 8 bases are a match to TRBD1. This CDR3 is 15 amino acids long. The germline V gene encodes CDR1 MNHEY and CDR2 SVGAGI. V was pared by 3 bases and J by 6 bases, with 9 bases of the junction left unmatched. CDR3 protein: CASSYRRGQDNGYTF. The CDR3 DNA reads as TGTGCCAGCAGTTATCGGAGGGGACAGGACAATGGCTACACCTTC.

This clonotype was recorded a few times. The rearrangement joins TRBV5-1 to TRBJ2-4; 14 bases align to TRBD2. CDR1 and CDR2 from the germline V gene are SGHRS and YFSETQ. The CDR3 sequence is 19 residues long. Losses at the gene ends were 1 base for V and 1 base for J; bases not matched to a gene: 7. CDR3 nucleotide sequence: TGCGCCAGCAGCTTGCCCGGACTAGCGGGAGGTCGGGCCAAAAACATTCAGTACTTC. Translation: CASSLPGLAGGRAKNIQYF.

This clonotype was observed a handful of times. The V gene is TRBV11-3, the J gene TRBJ2-1; D is possibly TRBD2 (6 bases). Germline assignment: CDR1 SGHNT and CDR2 YENEEA. CDR3 length: 15 residues. Trimming shortened V by 5 bases and J by 7 bases, and 18 bases separated the two germline ends. The DNA of the CDR3 is TGTGCCAGCAGCCCCGAGTCCGGGAGCGTGAATGAGCAGTTCTTC. Translated, it gives CASSPESGSVNEQFF.

The chain couples TRBV12-5 to TRBJ2-2; 9 positions agree with TRBD1. V shed 6 bases, J shed 5 bases, and the junction held 10 bases outside the gene matches. Germline V gene lookup returns CDR1 LGHNT and CDR2 FRNRAP. The CDR3 runs 16 residues. The CDR3 DNA is TGTGCTAGTGGCAATACTACAGGGGGCAGGACCGGGGAGCTGTTTTTT. This sequence encodes CASGNTTGGRTGELFF.

This clonotype showed up just a few times. The rearrangement links TRBV6-1 to TRBJ2-1; possibly TRBD2 for D (7 bases). Germline loops: CDR1 MNHNS, CDR2 SASEGT. V was clipped by 6 bases and J by 9 bases, with 15 bases between them. The CDR3 loop spans 13 amino acids. CDR3 residues: CASSLGGQSEQFF. In DNA form, the CDR3 reads TGTGCCAGCAGCCTCGGGGGGCAGAGTGAGCAGTTCTTC.

This clonotype has only a few counts. The rearrangement uses TRBV5-1 and TRBJ2-7; TRBD1 is a possible D gene (6 bases). Germline assignment: CDR1 SGHRS and CDR2 YFSETQ. Trimming stripped 6 bases from V and 2 bases from J, with 12 bases between. The CDR3 covers 13 residues. The CDR3 sequence: CASKQGTTYEQYF. CDR3 DNA sequence: TGCGCCAGCAAGCAGGGGACAACCTACGAGCAGTACTTC.

Only a few counts were recorded for this clonotype. V and J are TRBV7-3 and TRBJ2-7; 11 positions match TRBD2. CDR1 is SGHTA and CDR2 is FQGTGA in the germline V gene. This CDR3 has 16 residues. The junction had 11 bases not matched to a gene; V was cut back by 2 bases and J by 8 bases. The CDR3 reads CASSLSVASGRSKQYF. The DNA of the CDR3 is TGTGCCAGCAGCTTATCAGTGGCTAGCGGGAGGAGTAAGCAGTACTTC.

In this sample, this clonotype turned up a few times. The chain carries TRBV29-1 and TRBJ2-1, with TRBD2 identical over 11 bases. V shed 5 bases and J 8 bases; nucleotides not matched to a gene: 14. Looked up from germline, CDR1 is SQVTM and CDR2 is ANQGSEA. This CDR3 comprises 16 residues. The CDR3 DNA follows: TGCAGCGTTAGCGGACTAGCGGGCCACCTTCGGGATGAGCAGTTCTTC. This codes for CSVSGLAGHLRDEQFF.

The gene calls are TRBV2 and TRBJ2-2; tentative D call: TRBD1 (5 bases). V dropped 7 bases and J dropped 2 bases, with 11 bases sitting between them. CDR3 size: 14 residues. CDR1 and CDR2 from the germline V gene are SNHLY and FYNNEI. CDR3 loop: CASIPDSNTGELFF. The CDR3 DNA reads as TGTGCCAGCATCCCCGACAGTAACACCGGGGAGCTGTTTTTT.

As DNA, the CDR3 is TGTGCCAGCAGCCGTAGCGCGAGACTCCCCGGAGGGACAGATACGCAGTATTTT. This encodes CASSRSARLPGGTDTQYF. V gene TRBV14 combines with J gene TRBJ2-3, with D perhaps TRBD2 (6 bases). CDR1 and CDR2 (germline): SGHDN, FVKESK. Trimming took off 4 bases at V and 3 bases at J, with 23 bases between the two ends. The CDR3 is 18 amino acids.

Only a few counts were recorded for this clonotype. The V gene is TRBV10-3, the J gene TRBJ1-2; D may be TRBD1 (5 bases). Germline values: CDR1 ENHRY, CDR2 SYGVKD. V gave up 5 bases and J gave up 2 bases, with 12 bases separating them. CDR3 length: 14 amino acids. The CDR3 DNA is TGTGCCATCAGTCCCGACAGTGTCAACTATGGCTACACCTTC. It codes for CAISPDSVNYGYTF.

This rearrangement joins TRBV18 to TRBJ2-1; D gene unclear. The germline V gene has CDR1 KGHSH and CDR2 LQKENI. CDR3 length equals 11 residues. V was cut by 2 bases and J by 8 bases, with 4 bases left in between. The CDR3 is CASSPNDEQFF. The CDR3 DNA is TGTGCCAGCTCACCAAATGATGAGCAGTTCTTC. Together with reference TRBV18 and TRBJ2-1, the CDR3 gives the full variable domain: NAGVMQNPRHLVRRRGQEARLRCSPMKGHSHVYWYRQLPEEGLKFMVYLQKENIIDESGMPKERFSAEFPKEGPSILRIQQVVRGDSAAYFCASSPNDEQFFGPGTRLTVL.

The gene calls are TRBV2 and TRBJ2-3; tentatively, D is TRBD1 (5 bases). This CDR3 is 14 amino acids long. The V gene lost 4 bases and the J gene lost 0 bases, with 8 bases spanning the gap. The germline gives CDR1 SNHLY, CDR2 FYNNEI. As DNA, the CDR3 is TGTGCCAGCAGTGCGGACACTAGCACAGATACGCAGTATTTT. This sequence encodes CASSADTSTDTQYF.